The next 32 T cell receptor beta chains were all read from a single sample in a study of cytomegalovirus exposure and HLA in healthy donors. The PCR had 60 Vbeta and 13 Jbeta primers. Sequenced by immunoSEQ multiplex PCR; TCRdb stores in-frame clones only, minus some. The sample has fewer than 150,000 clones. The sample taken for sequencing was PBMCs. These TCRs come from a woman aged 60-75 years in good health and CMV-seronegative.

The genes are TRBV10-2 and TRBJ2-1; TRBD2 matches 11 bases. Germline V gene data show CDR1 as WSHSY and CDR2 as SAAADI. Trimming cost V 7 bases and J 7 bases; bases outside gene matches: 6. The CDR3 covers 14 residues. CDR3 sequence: CASTLAGGVNEQFF. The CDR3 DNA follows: TGCGCCAGCACCCTAGCGGGAGGAGTGAATGAGCAGTTCTTC.

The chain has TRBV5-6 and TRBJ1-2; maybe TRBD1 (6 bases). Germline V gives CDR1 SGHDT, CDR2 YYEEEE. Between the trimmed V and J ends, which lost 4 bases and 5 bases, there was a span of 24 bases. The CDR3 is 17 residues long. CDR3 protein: CASSQPTGFVSGYGYTF. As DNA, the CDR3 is TGTGCCAGCAGCCAACCGACAGGTTTCGTCTCGGGGTATGGCTACACCTTC.

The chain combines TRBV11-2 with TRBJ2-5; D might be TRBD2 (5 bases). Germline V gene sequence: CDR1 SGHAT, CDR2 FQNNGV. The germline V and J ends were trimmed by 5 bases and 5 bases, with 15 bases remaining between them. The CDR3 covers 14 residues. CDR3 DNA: TGTGCCAGCAGCCCCCCCGGGGAGATGGAGACCCAGTACTTC. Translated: CASSPPGEMETQYF.

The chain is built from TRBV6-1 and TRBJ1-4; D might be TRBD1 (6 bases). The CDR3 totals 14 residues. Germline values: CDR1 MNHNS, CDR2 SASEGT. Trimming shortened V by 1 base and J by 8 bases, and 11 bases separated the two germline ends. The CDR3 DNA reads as TGTGCCAGCAGTGAAGGGGACACCGGGGAAAAACTGTTTTTT. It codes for CASSEGDTGEKLFF.

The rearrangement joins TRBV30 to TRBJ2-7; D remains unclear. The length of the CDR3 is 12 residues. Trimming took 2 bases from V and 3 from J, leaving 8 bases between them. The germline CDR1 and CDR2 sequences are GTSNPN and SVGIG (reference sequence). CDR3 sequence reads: CAWSTLGYEQYF. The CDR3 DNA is TGTGCCTGGAGTACCCTCGGCTACGAGCAGTACTTC.

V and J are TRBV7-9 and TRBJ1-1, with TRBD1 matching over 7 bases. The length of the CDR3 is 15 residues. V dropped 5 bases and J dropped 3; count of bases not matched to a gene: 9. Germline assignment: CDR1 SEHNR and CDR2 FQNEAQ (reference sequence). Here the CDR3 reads CASSPHTGVHTEAFF. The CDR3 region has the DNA TGTGCCAGCAGCCCGCATACAGGGGTCCACACTGAAGCTTTCTTT. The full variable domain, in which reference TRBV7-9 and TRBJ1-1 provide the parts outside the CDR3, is DTGVSQNPRHKITKRGQNVTFRCDPISEHNRLYWYRQTLGQGPEFLTYFQNEAQLEKSRLLSDRFSAERPKGSFSTLEIQRTEQGDSAMYLCASSPHTGVHTEAFFGQGTRLTVV.

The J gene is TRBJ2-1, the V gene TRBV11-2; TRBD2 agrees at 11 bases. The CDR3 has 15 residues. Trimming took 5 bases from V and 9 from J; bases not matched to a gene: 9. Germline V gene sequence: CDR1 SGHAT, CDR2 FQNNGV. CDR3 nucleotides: TGTGCCAGCAGCCTAATAGCGGGGGGGCCTGGTGAGCAGTTCTTC. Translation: CASSLIAGGPGEQFF.

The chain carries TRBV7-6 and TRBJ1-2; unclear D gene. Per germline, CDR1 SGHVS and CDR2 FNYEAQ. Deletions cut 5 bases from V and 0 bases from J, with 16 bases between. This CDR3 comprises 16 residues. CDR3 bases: TGTGCCAGCAGCCCACGTAGTCTCCGTTCTAACTATGGCTACACCTTC. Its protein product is CASSPRSLRSNYGYTF.

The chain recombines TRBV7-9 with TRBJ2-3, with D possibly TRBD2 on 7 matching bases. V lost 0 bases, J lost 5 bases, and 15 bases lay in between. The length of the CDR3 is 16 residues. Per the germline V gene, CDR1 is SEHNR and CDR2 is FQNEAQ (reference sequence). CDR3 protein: CASSLASGGRVDTQYF. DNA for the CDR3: TGTGCCAGCAGCTTAGCATCGGGGGGCCGAGTAGATACGCAGTATTTT.

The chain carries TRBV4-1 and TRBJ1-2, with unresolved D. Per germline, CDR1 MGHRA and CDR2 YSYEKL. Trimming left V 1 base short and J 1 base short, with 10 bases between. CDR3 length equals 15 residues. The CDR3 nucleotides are TGCGCCAGCAGCCAAGGGTCGGGAAATAACTATGGCTACACCTTC. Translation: CASSQGSGNNYGYTF.

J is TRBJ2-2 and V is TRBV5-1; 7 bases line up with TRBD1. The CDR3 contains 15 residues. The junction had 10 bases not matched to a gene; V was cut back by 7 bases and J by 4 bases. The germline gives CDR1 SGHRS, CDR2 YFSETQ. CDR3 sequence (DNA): TGCGCCAGCCGCAGAGGACAGGTGACCACCGGGGAGCTGTTTTTT. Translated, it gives CASRRGQVTTGELFF. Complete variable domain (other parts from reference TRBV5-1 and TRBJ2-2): KAGVTQTPRYLIKTRGQQVTLSCSPISGHRSVSWYQQTPGQGLQFLFEYFSETQRNKGNFPGRFSGRQFSNSRSEMNVSTLELGDSALYLCASRRGQVTTGELFFGEGSRLTVL.

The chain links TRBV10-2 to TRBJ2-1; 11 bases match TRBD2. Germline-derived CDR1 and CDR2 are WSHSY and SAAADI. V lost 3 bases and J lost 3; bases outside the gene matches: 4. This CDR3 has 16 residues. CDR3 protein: CASSDGTSGDYNEQFF. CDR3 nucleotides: TGCGCCAGCAGTGACGGGACTAGCGGTGACTACAATGAGCAGTTCTTC.

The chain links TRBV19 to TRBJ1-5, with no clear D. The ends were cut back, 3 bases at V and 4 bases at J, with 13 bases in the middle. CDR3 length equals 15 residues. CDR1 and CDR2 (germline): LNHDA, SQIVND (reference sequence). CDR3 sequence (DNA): TGTGCCAGTAGTATCTGGTCGGCGGCGAATCAGCCCCAGCATTTT. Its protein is CASSIWSAANQPQHF.

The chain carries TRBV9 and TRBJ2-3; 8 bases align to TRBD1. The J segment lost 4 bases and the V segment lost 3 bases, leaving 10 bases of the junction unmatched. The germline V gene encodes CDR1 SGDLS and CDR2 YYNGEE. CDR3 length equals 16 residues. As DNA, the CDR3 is TGTGCCAGCAGCGCAACCGGACAGGGCGGCGCAGATACGCAGTATTTT. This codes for CASSATGQGGADTQYF.

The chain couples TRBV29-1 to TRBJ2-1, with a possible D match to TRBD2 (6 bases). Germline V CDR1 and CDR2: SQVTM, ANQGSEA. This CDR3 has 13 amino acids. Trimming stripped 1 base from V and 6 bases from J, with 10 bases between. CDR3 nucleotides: TGCAGCGTTGAAGGGATGGGGGGCAATGAGCAGTTCTTC. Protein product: CSVEGMGGNEQFF.

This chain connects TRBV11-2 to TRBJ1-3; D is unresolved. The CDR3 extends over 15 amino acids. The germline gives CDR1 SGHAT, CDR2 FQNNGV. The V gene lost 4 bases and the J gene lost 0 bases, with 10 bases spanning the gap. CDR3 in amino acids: CASSSLRVSGNTIYF. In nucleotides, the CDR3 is TGTGCCAGCAGCTCCTTGAGGGTCTCTGGAAACACCATATATTTT.

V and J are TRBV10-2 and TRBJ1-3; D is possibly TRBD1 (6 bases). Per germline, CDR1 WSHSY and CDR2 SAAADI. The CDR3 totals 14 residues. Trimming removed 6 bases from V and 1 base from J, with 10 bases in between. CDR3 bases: TGCGCCAGCAGACCGACAGGATCTGGAAACACCATATATTTT. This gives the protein CASRPTGSGNTIYF.

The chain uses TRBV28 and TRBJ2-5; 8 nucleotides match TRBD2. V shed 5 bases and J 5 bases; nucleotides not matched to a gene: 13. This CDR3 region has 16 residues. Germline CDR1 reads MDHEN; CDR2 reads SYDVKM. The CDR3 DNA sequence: TGTGCCAGCAGTCGGGGACTAGTGTCCGACGGGGAGACCCAGTACTTC. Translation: CASSRGLVSDGETQYF.

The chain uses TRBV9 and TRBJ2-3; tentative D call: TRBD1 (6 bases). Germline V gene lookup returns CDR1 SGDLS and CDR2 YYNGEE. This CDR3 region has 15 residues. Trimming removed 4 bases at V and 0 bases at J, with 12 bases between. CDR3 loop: CASSKQGFSTDTQYF. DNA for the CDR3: TGTGCCAGCAGCAAACAGGGTTTCAGCACAGATACGCAGTATTTT. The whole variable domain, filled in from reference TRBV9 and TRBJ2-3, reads DSGVTQTPKHLITATGQRVTLRCSPRSGDLSVYWYQQSLDQGLQFLIQYYNGEERAKGNILERFSAQQFPDLHSELNLSSLELGDSALYFCASSKQGFSTDTQYFGPGTRLTVL.

In DNA form, the CDR3 reads TGCGCCAGCAGCCGTTCGGCGACAGGGGGCCTGGAGACCCAGTACTTC. Its translation: CASSRSATGGLETQYF. J is TRBJ2-5 and V is TRBV5-1, with TRBD1 matching 10 bases. V gave up 4 bases and J gave up 5 bases; unmatched junction bases: 11. The CDR3 runs 16 residues. Germline V gene data show CDR1 as SGHRS and CDR2 as YFSETQ.

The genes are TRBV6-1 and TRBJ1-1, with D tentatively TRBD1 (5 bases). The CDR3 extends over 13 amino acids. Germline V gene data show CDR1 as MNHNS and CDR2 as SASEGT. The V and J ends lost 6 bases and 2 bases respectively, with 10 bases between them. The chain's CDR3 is CASSLQGNTEAFF. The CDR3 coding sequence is TGTGCCAGCAGCCTTCAGGGAAACACTGAAGCTTTCTTT.

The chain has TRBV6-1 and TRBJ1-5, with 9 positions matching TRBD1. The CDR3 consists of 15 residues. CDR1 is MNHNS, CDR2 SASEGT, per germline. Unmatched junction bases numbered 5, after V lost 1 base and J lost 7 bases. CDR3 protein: CASSEGTGAIQPQHF. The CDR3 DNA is TGTGCCAGCAGTGAAGGGACAGGGGCCATCCAGCCCCAGCATTTT.

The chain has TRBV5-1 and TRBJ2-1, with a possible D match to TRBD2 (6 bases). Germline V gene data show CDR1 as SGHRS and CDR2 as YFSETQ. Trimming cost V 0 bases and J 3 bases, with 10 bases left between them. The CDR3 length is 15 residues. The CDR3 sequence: CASSLGGVRYNEQFF. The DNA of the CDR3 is TGCGCCAGCAGCTTGGGGGGGGTCCGCTACAATGAGCAGTTCTTC.

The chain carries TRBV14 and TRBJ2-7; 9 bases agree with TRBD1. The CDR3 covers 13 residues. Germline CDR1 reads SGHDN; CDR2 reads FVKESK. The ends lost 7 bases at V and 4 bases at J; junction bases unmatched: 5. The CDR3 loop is CASTDRGAYEQYF. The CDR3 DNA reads TGTGCCAGCACGGACAGGGGTGCGTACGAGCAGTACTTC.

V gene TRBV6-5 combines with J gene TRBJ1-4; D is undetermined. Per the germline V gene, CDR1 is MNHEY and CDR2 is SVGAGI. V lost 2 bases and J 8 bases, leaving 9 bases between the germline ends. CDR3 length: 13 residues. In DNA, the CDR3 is TGTGCCAGCAGTTACAAGCCCGGGGAAAAACTGTTTTTT. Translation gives CASSYKPGEKLFF.

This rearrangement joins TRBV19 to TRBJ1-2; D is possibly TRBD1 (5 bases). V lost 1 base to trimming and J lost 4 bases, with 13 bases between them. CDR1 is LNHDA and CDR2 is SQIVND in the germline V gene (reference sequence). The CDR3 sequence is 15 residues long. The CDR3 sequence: CASSIAGQGGYGYTF. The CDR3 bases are TGTGCCAGTAGTATAGCCGGGCAGGGAGGCTATGGCTACACCTTC. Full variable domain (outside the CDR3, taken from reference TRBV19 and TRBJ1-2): DGGITQSPKYLFRKEGQNVTLSCEQNLNHDAMYWYRQDPGQGLRLIYYSQIVNDFQKGDIAEGYSVSREKKESFPLTVTSAQKNPTAFYLCASSIAGQGGYGYTFGSGTRLTVV.

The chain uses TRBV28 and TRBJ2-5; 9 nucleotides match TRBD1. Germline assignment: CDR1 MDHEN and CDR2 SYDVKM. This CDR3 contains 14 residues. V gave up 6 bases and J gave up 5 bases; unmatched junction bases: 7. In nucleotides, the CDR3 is TGTGCCAGCAGGCTACAGGGGGCAGGGGAGACCCAGTACTTC. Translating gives CASRLQGAGETQYF. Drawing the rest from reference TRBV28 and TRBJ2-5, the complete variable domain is DVKVTQSSRYLVKRTGEKVFLECVQDMDHENMFWYRQDPGLGLRLIYFSYDVKMKEKGDIPEGYSVSREKKERFSLILESASTNQTSMYLCASRLQGAGETQYFGPGTRLLVL.

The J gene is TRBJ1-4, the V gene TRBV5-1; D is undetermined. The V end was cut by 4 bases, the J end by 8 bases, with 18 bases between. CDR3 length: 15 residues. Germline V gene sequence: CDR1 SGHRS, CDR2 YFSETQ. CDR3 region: CASSAKRGFEEKLFF. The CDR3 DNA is TGCGCCAGCAGCGCGAAACGGGGATTTGAAGAAAAACTGTTTTTT. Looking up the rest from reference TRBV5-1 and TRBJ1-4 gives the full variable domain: KAGVTQTPRYLIKTRGQQVTLSCSPISGHRSVSWYQQTPGQGLQFLFEYFSETQRNKGNFPGRFSGRQFSNSRSEMNVSTLELGDSALYLCASSAKRGFEEKLFFGSGTQLSVL.

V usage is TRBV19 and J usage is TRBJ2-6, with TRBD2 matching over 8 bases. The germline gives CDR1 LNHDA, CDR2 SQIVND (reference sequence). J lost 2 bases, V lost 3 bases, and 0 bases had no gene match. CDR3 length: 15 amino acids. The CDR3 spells CASSIGRAGANVLTF. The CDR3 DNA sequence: TGTGCCAGTAGTATCGGGAGGGCTGGGGCCAACGTCCTGACTTTC. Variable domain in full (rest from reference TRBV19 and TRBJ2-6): DGGITQSPKYLFRKEGQNVTLSCEQNLNHDAMYWYRQDPGQGLRLIYYSQIVNDFQKGDIAEGYSVSREKKESFPLTVTSAQKNPTAFYLCASSIGRAGANVLTFGAGSRLTVL.

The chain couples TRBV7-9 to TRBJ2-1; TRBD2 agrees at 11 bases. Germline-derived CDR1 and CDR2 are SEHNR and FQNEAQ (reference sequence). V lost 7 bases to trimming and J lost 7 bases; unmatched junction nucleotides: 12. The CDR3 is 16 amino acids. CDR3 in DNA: TGTGCCAGCACCCTAACCCCTACTAGCGGGGGAAATGAGCAGTTCTTC. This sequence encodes CASTLTPTSGGNEQFF.

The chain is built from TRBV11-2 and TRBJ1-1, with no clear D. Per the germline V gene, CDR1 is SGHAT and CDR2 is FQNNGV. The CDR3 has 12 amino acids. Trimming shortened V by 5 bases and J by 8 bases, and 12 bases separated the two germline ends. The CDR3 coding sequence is TGTGCCAGCAGCCGGGGATCTCACGAAGCTTTCTTT. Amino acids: CASSRGSHEAFF.

CDR3 nucleotide sequence: TGTGCCAGCAGATACGAGACAGGGAACTATGGCTACACCTTC. This sequence encodes CASRYETGNYGYTF. The rearrangement uses TRBV5-4 and TRBJ1-2; 7 nucleotides align to TRBD1. The V and J ends lost 5 bases and 2 bases, in that order; junction bases with no gene match: 6. The germline gives CDR1 SGHNT, CDR2 YYREEE (reference sequence). The CDR3 sequence is 14 residues long.